These 11 T cell receptor beta chains were all obtained from the same sample, sequenced in a study of neurological immune-mediated disorders. TCRdb reanalysed the 5' RACE reads using MiXCR and keeps one entry per CDR3 protein. This sample has tens of thousands of distinct CDR3 sequences, with less than 4.5% found just once. Material for sequencing was PBMCs. These receptor sequences come from a man aged 25 to 45 with multiple sclerosis.

This clonotype appeared many times. The rearrangement joins TRBV7-9 to TRBJ2-5; D is ambiguous. V lost 1 base, J lost 2 bases, and 8 bases lay in between. The CDR3 has 14 amino acids. Per germline, CDR1 SEHNR and CDR2 FQNEAQ (reference sequence). CDR3 amino acids: CASSLVGRQETQYF. DNA of the CDR3: TGTGCCAGCAGCTTAGTGGGTAGGCAAGAGACCCAGTACTTC. Full variable domain (outside the CDR3, taken from reference TRBV7-9 and TRBJ2-5): DTGVSQNPRHKITKRGQNVTFRCDPISEHNRLYWYRQTLGQGPEFLTYFQNEAQLEKSRLLSDRFSAERPKGSFSTLEIQRTEQGDSAMYLCASSLVGRQETQYFGPGTRLLVL.

This clonotype was seen many times. This chain joins TRBV7-8 and TRBJ2-3; TRBD2 aligns across 12 bases. The CDR3 loop spans 18 amino acids. Germline V gene data show CDR1 as SGHVS and CDR2 as FQNEAQ. V was clipped by 1 base and J by 0 bases; unmatched bases: 5. In DNA, the CDR3 is TGTGCCAGCAGCTTAGTACTAGCGGGGGGCAAAAGCACAGATACGCAGTATTTT. Protein product: CASSLVLAGGKSTDTQYF.

This clonotype was seen at least ten times. The chain employs TRBV6-5 and TRBJ1-1, with 10 bases aligning to TRBD1. V lost 0 bases and J lost 3; bases outside the gene matches: 1. CDR3 length: 15 residues. Germline V gene data show CDR1 as MNHEY and CDR2 as SVGAGI. The CDR3 bases are TGTGCCAGCAGTTACTCCGGGACAGGGGACACTGAAGCTTTCTTT. Residues: CASSYSGTGDTEAFF.

In this sample, this clonotype turned up many times. The rearrangement uses TRBV12-3 or TRBV12-4 and TRBJ2-1; D is undetermined. V dropped 5 bases and J dropped 0 bases, with 2 bases sitting between them. The CDR3 loop spans 12 amino acids. The CDR3 protein is CASSDSYNEQFF. The CDR3 region has the DNA TGTGCCAGCAGTGACTCCTACAATGAGCAGTTCTTC.

This clonotype was detected ten times or more. At one end the junction does not follow the germline gene, possibly because of a read error. The V call is TRBV9, the J call TRBJ1-6; D unclear. Looked up from germline, CDR1 is SGDLS and CDR2 is YYNGEE. This CDR3 is built from 17 residues. In DNA form, the CDR3 reads TGTGCCAGCAGCGCAGTCGGGGAGAGCTCCTATAATTCACCCCTCAACTTT. Protein product: CASSAVGESSYNSPLNF.

With regard to this clonotype: Without the conserved terminal phenylalanine or tryptophan, this CDR3 likely stems from a read error. The rearrangement links TRBV3-1 to TRBJ2-1, with D perhaps given as TRBD1 or TRBD2 (6 bases each). The CDR3 runs to 16 residues. The germline gives CDR1 LGHDT, CDR2 YNNKEL (reference sequence). The CDR3 loop is CVSSQEGGTYYNEQFC. CDR3 coding DNA: TGTGTCAGCAGCCAAGAAGGGGGGACATACTACAATGAGCAGTTCTGC.

This clonotype was recorded many times. The chain joins TRBV5-1 to TRBJ2-3; D tentatively fits TRBD1 or TRBD2 (5 bases each). V was trimmed by 1 base and J by 1 base, leaving 13 bases between them. The germline CDR1 and CDR2 sequences are SGHRS and YFSETQ. This CDR3 comprises 16 residues. CDR3 in DNA: TGCGCCAGCAGCTTGCACGGGGCAGCTCGCACAGATACGCAGTATTTT. Translating gives CASSLHGAARTDTQYF. Drawing the rest from reference TRBV5-1 and TRBJ2-3, the complete variable domain is KAGVTQTPRYLIKTRGQQVTLSCSPISGHRSVSWYQQTPGQGLQFLFEYFSETQRNKGNFPGRFSGRQFSNSRSEMNVSTLELGDSALYLCASSLHGAARTDTQYFGPGTRLTVL.

Many counts were recorded for this clonotype. This chain joins TRBV20-1 and TRBJ2-1; TRBD2 aligns across 8 bases. This CDR3 has 16 residues. V dropped 0 bases and J dropped 6; count of bases not matched to a gene: 10. In germline, CDR1 is DFQATT, CDR2 SNEGSKA (reference sequence). In DNA form, the CDR3 reads TGCAGTGCTAGAGATCCCGTCGGCGGGGGGATCAATGAGCAGTTCTTC. This sequence encodes CSARDPVGGGINEQFF.

This clonotype was counted ten times or more. V gene TRBV6-4 combines with J gene TRBJ2-1; TRBD2 might be the D (9 bases). This CDR3 has 15 amino acids. The germline V gene encodes CDR1 MRHNA and CDR2 SNTAGT. V was pared by 2 bases and J by 9 bases, with 17 bases between. CDR3 DNA sequence: TGTGCCAGCAGTGACCAAGCGGGAGGACAGGGTGAGCAGTTCTTC. Amino acids: CASSDQAGGQGEQFF.

This clonotype occurred many times. The chain couples TRBV14 to TRBJ1-4; 8 nucleotides agree with TRBD1. The CDR3 is 15 amino acids. The trim removed 8 bases at V and 5 bases at J, leaving 10 bases unmatched. From germline, CDR1 is SGHDN and CDR2 FVKESK. The CDR3 spells CASVPRGQANEKLFF. In nucleotides, the CDR3 is TGTGCCAGCGTACCACGGGGACAGGCAAATGAAAAACTGTTTTTT.

This clonotype was detected many times. J is TRBJ2-2 and V is TRBV5-5, with D tentatively TRBD2 (5 bases). In germline, CDR1 is SGHKS, CDR2 YYEKEE (reference sequence). The V end lost 6 bases, the J end lost 5 bases, and 20 bases lay between the germline ends. This CDR3 has 16 amino acids. The CDR3 spells CASMESGNRGTGELFF. The CDR3 nucleotides read TGTGCCAGCATGGAATCCGGGAACCGAGGAACCGGGGAGCTGTTTTTT.